The rows below give T cell receptor beta chains drawn from one sample of a study of blood T cell repertoires in COVID-19. Only in-frame clones appear in the TCRdb table, and some are missing; sequencing was by immunoSEQ multiplex PCR. The sample lists some 120,000 clones; around four fifths were seen once. The sequencing sample was made of peripheral blood. These TCRs come from a man aged 55-75 years with acute or convalescent COVID-19. CDR3s include the opening cysteine and the closing phenylalanine or tryptophan. A D gene is named only where the DNA matches it firmly. Expanded clones get a size class; other rows say once, few or many, or leave the size out.

v_gene: TRBV19; abundance: -; j_gene: TRBJ2-6; d_gene: TRBD1; CDR3aa: CASKGGTGANVLTF; CDR3nt: TGTGCCAGTAAAGGGGGCACTGGGGCCAACGTCCTGACTTTC
v_gene: TRBV10-3; abundance: -; j_gene: TRBJ2-5; d_gene: TRBD1; CDR3aa: CATQGAEETQYF; CDR3nt: TGTGCCACCCAGGGGGCGGAGGAGACCCAGTACTTC
v_gene: TRBV5-1; abundance: -; j_gene: TRBJ1-3; d_gene: -; CDR3aa: CASSLAPRGYSSGNTIYF; CDR3nt: TGCGCCAGCAGCTTGGCCCCCAGGGGATACTCCTCTGGAAACACCATATATTTT
v_gene: TRBV7-3; abundance: -; j_gene: TRBJ2-2; d_gene: -; CDR3aa: CASSLISSGTGELFF; CDR3nt: TGTGCCAGCAGCTTAATTTCTTCCGGCACCGGGGAGCTGTTTTTT
v_gene: TRBV11-2; abundance: few; j_gene: TRBJ1-3; d_gene: TRBD1; CDR3aa: CASSLAGARGRAGNTIYF; CDR3nt: TGTGCCAGCAGCTTAGCCGGTGCCAGGGGGCGAGCTGGAAACACCATATATTTT
v_gene: TRBV2; abundance: -; j_gene: TRBJ2-2; d_gene: -; CDR3aa: CASRGSATNTGELFF; CDR3nt: TGTGCCAGCAGGGGTTCAGCGACGAACACCGGGGAGCTGTTTTTT
v_gene: TRBV30; abundance: few; j_gene: TRBJ2-1; d_gene: TRBD2; CDR3aa: CAWSGLAGSLSGGEQFF; CDR3nt: TGTGCCTGGAGTGGACTAGCGGGGTCCCTCTCAGGCGGTGAGCAGTTCTTC
v_gene: TRBV27; abundance: once; j_gene: TRBJ2-3; d_gene: -; CDR3aa: CASTSLMNTQYF; CDR3nt: TGTGCCAGCACCTCACTAATGAATACGCAGTATTTT
v_gene: TRBV28; abundance: -; j_gene: TRBJ2-3; d_gene: -; CDR3aa: CASSSPGLRTDTQYF; CDR3nt: TGTGCCAGCAGTTCGCCGGGACTGCGCACAGATACGCAGTATTTT
v_gene: TRBV18; abundance: once; j_gene: TRBJ2-5; d_gene: -; CDR3aa: CASSALFGVGETQYF; CDR3nt: TGTGCCAGCTCAGCCCTGTTCGGGGTAGGCGAGACCCAGTACTTC
v_gene: TRBV19; abundance: -; j_gene: TRBJ2-1; d_gene: -; CDR3aa: CASGWAGNEQFF; CDR3nt: TGTGCCAGTGGGTGGGCGGGAAATGAGCAGTTCTTC
v_gene: TRBV3-1/TRBV3-2; abundance: -; j_gene: TRBJ2-1; d_gene: -; CDR3aa: CASSTRARATYNEQFF; CDR3nt: TGTGCCAGCAGCACTAGGGCGAGGGCTACCTACAATGAGCAGTTCTTC
v_gene: TRBV5-4; abundance: once; j_gene: TRBJ2-5; d_gene: -; CDR3aa: CASSSSDGETQYF; CDR3nt: TGTGCCAGCAGCTCGAGCGACGGGGAGACCCAGTACTTC
v_gene: TRBV27; abundance: -; j_gene: TRBJ1-1; d_gene: TRBD1; CDR3aa: CASSFGTGGAEAFF; CDR3nt: TGTGCCAGCAGTTTTGGGACAGGGGGTGCTGAAGCTTTCTTT
v_gene: TRBV18; abundance: -; j_gene: TRBJ1-5; d_gene: TRBD1; CDR3aa: CASSASGQGATQPQHF; CDR3nt: TGTGCCAGCTCAGCGTCCGGGCAGGGGGCCACCCAGCCCCAGCATTTT
v_gene: TRBV4-1; abundance: -; j_gene: TRBJ2-7; d_gene: TRBD2; CDR3aa: CASSQVLAGVISYEQYF; CDR3nt: TGCGCCAGCAGCCAAGTACTAGCGGGAGTGATTAGTTACGAGCAGTACTTC
v_gene: TRBV28; abundance: once; j_gene: TRBJ2-7; d_gene: TRBD1; CDR3aa: CASTRKTGWYEQYF; CDR3nt: TGTGCCAGCACCCGAAAGACAGGGTGGTACGAGCAGTACTTC
v_gene: TRBV25-1; abundance: -; j_gene: TRBJ2-2; d_gene: TRBD2; CDR3aa: CASRSGRVGGELFF; CDR3nt: TGTGCCAGCCGAAGCGGGAGGGTTGGCGGGGAGCTGTTTTTT
v_gene: TRBV10-1; abundance: -; j_gene: TRBJ2-1; d_gene: -; CDR3aa: CASTGAGAHNEQFF; CDR3nt: TGCGCCAGCACGGGCGCAGGGGCCCACAATGAGCAGTTCTTC
v_gene: TRBV6-5; abundance: -; j_gene: TRBJ2-7; d_gene: -; CDR3aa: CASSYYPGGGYEQYF; CDR3nt: TGTGCCAGCAGTTACTACCCAGGAGGAGGCTACGAGCAGTACTTC
v_gene: TRBV3-1/TRBV3-2; abundance: -; j_gene: TRBJ2-2; d_gene: TRBD2; CDR3aa: CASSGLAHNTGELFF; CDR3nt: TGTGCCAGCAGCGGACTAGCGCATAACACCGGGGAGCTGTTTTTT
v_gene: TRBV28; abundance: -; j_gene: TRBJ2-7; d_gene: TRBD2; CDR3aa: CASSFPGLAAYSYEQYF; CDR3nt: TGTGCCAGCAGTTTTCCGGGACTAGCGGCTTATTCCTACGAGCAGTACTTC
v_gene: TRBV19; abundance: -; j_gene: TRBJ2-3; d_gene: TRBD2; CDR3aa: CASSKASGRALADTQYF; CDR3nt: TGTGCCAGTAGTAAGGCTAGCGGGAGGGCCTTGGCAGATACGCAGTATTTT
v_gene: TRBV13; abundance: -; j_gene: TRBJ1-2; d_gene: TRBD1; CDR3aa: CASRYTGVDGYTF; CDR3nt: TGTGCCAGCAGGTATACAGGGGTTGATGGCTACACCTTC
v_gene: TRBV9; abundance: -; j_gene: TRBJ2-4; d_gene: -; CDR3aa: CASSVGGAKNIQYF; CDR3nt: TGTGCCAGCAGCGTGGGGGGAGCCAAAAACATTCAGTACTTC
v_gene: TRBV5-1; abundance: few; j_gene: TRBJ2-1; d_gene: -; CDR3aa: CASSISGPRNNEQFF; CDR3nt: TGCGCCAGCAGCATTTCAGGCCCCCGAAACAATGAGCAGTTCTTC
v_gene: TRBV7-3; abundance: -; j_gene: TRBJ2-2; d_gene: -; CDR3aa: CASSLLVSANTGELFF; CDR3nt: TGTGCCAGCAGCTTACTGGTCAGCGCGAACACCGGGGAGCTGTTTTTT
v_gene: TRBV27; abundance: few; j_gene: TRBJ2-7; d_gene: TRBD2; CDR3aa: CASSLMGGTGEQYF; CDR3nt: TGTGCCAGCAGTCTCATGGGGGGGACCGGGGAGCAGTACTTC
v_gene: TRBV19; abundance: -; j_gene: TRBJ1-2; d_gene: TRBD1; CDR3aa: CASSVPGGPANYGYTF; CDR3nt: TGTGCCAGTAGTGTCCCAGGGGGGCCAGCTAACTATGGCTACACCTTC
v_gene: TRBV11-1; abundance: -; j_gene: TRBJ2-3; d_gene: -; CDR3aa: CATMGPSGTDTQYF; CDR3nt: TGTGCCACCATGGGGCCAAGTGGCACAGATACGCAGTATTTT
v_gene: TRBV7-8; abundance: -; j_gene: TRBJ2-7; d_gene: -; CDR3aa: CASSLNALGSTDEQYF; CDR3nt: TGTGCCAGCAGCTTGAACGCCCTTGGGAGCACGGACGAGCAGTACTTC
v_gene: TRBV10-3; abundance: -; j_gene: TRBJ2-3; d_gene: -; CDR3aa: CAISESTAGRTDTQYF; CDR3nt: TGTGCCATCAGTGAGTCGACGGCGGGACGCACAGATACGCAGTATTTT
v_gene: TRBV4-1; abundance: few; j_gene: TRBJ1-3; d_gene: -; CDR3aa: CASSQSGVGVTIYF; CDR3nt: TGCGCCAGCAGCCAAAGCGGAGTGGGAGTCACCATATATTTT
v_gene: TRBV7-9; abundance: -; j_gene: TRBJ1-1; d_gene: -; CDR3aa: CASSPPRGATEAFF; CDR3nt: TGTGCCAGCAGCCCACCCCGGGGGGCCACTGAAGCTTTCTTT
v_gene: TRBV6-2/TRBV6-3; abundance: -; j_gene: TRBJ1-5; d_gene: -; CDR3aa: CASSPFRDQPQHF; CDR3nt: TGTGCCAGCAGTCCGTTTCGGGATCAGCCCCAGCATTTT
v_gene: TRBV7-7; abundance: -; j_gene: TRBJ2-2; d_gene: -; CDR3aa: CASSLILTGELFF; CDR3nt: TGTGCCAGCAGCCTGATCCTAACCGGGGAGCTGTTTTTT
v_gene: TRBV11-2; abundance: few; j_gene: TRBJ2-1; d_gene: -; CDR3aa: CASSFIWSAESDNEQFF; CDR3nt: TGTGCCAGCAGCTTTATCTGGAGCGCCGAAAGTGACAATGAGCAGTTCTTC
v_gene: TRBV6-5; abundance: -; j_gene: TRBJ2-6; d_gene: -; CDR3aa: CASSYYGAGANVLTF; CDR3nt: TGTGCCAGCAGTTATTACGGGGCTGGGGCCAACGTCCTGACTTTC
v_gene: TRBV12-2; abundance: -; j_gene: TRBJ2-7; d_gene: -; CDR3aa: CASRPGQHYEQYF; CDR3nt: TGTGCAAGTCGCCCGGGACAGCACTACGAGCAGTACTTC
v_gene: TRBV28; abundance: few; j_gene: TRBJ2-6; d_gene: -; CDR3aa: CASQEGVSGANVLTF; CDR3nt: TGTGCCAGCCAAGAAGGGGTATCCGGGGCCAACGTCCTGACTTTC
v_gene: TRBV7-2; abundance: -; j_gene: TRBJ2-1; d_gene: TRBD2; CDR3aa: CASSLELAGGVQFF; CDR3nt: TGTGCCAGCAGCTTAGAACTAGCGGGAGGGGTGCAGTTCTTC
v_gene: TRBV7-3; abundance: few; j_gene: TRBJ1-2; d_gene: TRBD1; CDR3aa: CASSPDRGYGYTF; CDR3nt: TGTGCCAGCAGCCCAGACAGGGGGTATGGCTACACCTTC
v_gene: TRBV9; abundance: few; j_gene: TRBJ2-7; d_gene: TRBD2; CDR3aa: CASSVGGRAAEQYF; CDR3nt: TGTGCCAGCAGCGTAGGTGGGAGGGCCGCCGAGCAGTACTTC
v_gene: TRBV29-1; abundance: once; j_gene: TRBJ2-3; d_gene: TRBD1; CDR3aa: CSVRGGGYTDTQYF; CDR3nt: TGCAGCGTCCGAGGGGGCGGGTATACAGATACGCAGTATTTT
v_gene: TRBV7-9; abundance: -; j_gene: TRBJ1-5; d_gene: -; CDR3aa: CASSIGHQPQHF; CDR3nt: TGTGCCAGCAGCATCGGTCATCAGCCCCAGCATTTT
v_gene: TRBV5-1; abundance: -; j_gene: TRBJ2-7; d_gene: TRBD2; CDR3aa: CASSWGTSEAYEQYF; CDR3nt: TGCGCCAGCAGCTGGGGGACTAGCGAGGCCTACGAGCAGTACTTC
v_gene: TRBV29-1; abundance: -; j_gene: TRBJ1-2; d_gene: -; CDR3aa: CSVVAGNYGYTF; CDR3nt: TGCAGCGTTGTAGCAGGGAACTATGGCTACACCTTC
v_gene: TRBV10-1; abundance: -; j_gene: TRBJ2-1; d_gene: -; CDR3aa: CASSELRGRAGYNEQFF; CDR3nt: TGCGCCAGCAGTGAACTGAGGGGGAGGGCCGGATACAATGAGCAGTTCTTC
v_gene: TRBV24-1; abundance: -; j_gene: TRBJ2-1; d_gene: TRBD1; CDR3aa: CATKDRGYNEQFF; CDR3nt: TGTGCCACCAAGGACAGGGGCTACAATGAGCAGTTCTTC
v_gene: TRBV5-5; abundance: -; j_gene: TRBJ2-1; d_gene: TRBD1; CDR3aa: CASSLTGQGTEQFF; CDR3nt: TGTGCCAGCAGCTTGACGGGACAGGGCACTGAGCAGTTCTTC
v_gene: TRBV7-3; abundance: -; j_gene: TRBJ2-2; d_gene: -; CDR3aa: CASSLTTTGSTGELFF; CDR3nt: TGTGCCAGCAGCTTAACTACTACGGGGAGCACCGGGGAGCTGTTTTTT
v_gene: TRBV7-9; abundance: -; j_gene: TRBJ1-1; d_gene: TRBD1; CDR3aa: CASSLYGTGSTEAFF; CDR3nt: TGTGCCAGCAGCTTATATGGGACAGGGTCGACTGAAGCTTTCTTT
v_gene: TRBV21-1; abundance: -; j_gene: TRBJ2-1; d_gene: -; CDR3aa: CASSKAGQGYNEQFF; CDR3nt: TGTGCCAGCAGCAAAGCGGGACAGGGGTACAATGAGCAGTTCTTC
v_gene: TRBV5-1; abundance: -; j_gene: TRBJ1-1; d_gene: -; CDR3aa: CASSRTENTEAFF; CDR3nt: TGCGCCAGCAGCCGGACAGAAAACACTGAAGCTTTCTTT
v_gene: TRBV14; abundance: -; j_gene: TRBJ2-2; d_gene: -; CDR3aa: CASSPGGGELFF; CDR3nt: TGTGCCAGCAGCCCCGGAGGGGGGGAGCTGTTTTTT
v_gene: TRBV18; abundance: -; j_gene: TRBJ2-1; d_gene: -; CDR3aa: CASSPFGGRYNEQFF; CDR3nt: TGTGCCAGCTCACCATTCGGGGGTCGCTACAATGAGCAGTTCTTC
v_gene: TRBV9; abundance: once; j_gene: TRBJ1-2; d_gene: -; CDR3aa: CASSVGGQNRNYGYTF; CDR3nt: TGTGCCAGCAGCGTAGGTGGACAGAATCGTAACTATGGCTACACCTTC